This T cell receptor beta chain was profiled in a study of human T cells and chemical hapten exposure. Overall study: Upper-back patch tests with 0.01% DPC were read at 6 days. Study-level findings and limits: PT1 expanded TCR counts correlated positively with patch test score. Large CDR3 similarity clusters arose significantly more often from expanded TCRs than from controls.

This clonotype was observed many times. As yet, its antigen is unknown. TCRdb recomputed calls from the RACE reads with MiXCR, one row per CDR3 protein. The sample records about 84,000 distinct CDR3 sequences, 10% to 12% being singletons. As for time point: patch test 3, about 24 weeks after DPC sensitization. Treatment here: therapeutic diphenylcyclopropenone sensitization with weekly scalp DPC. Each patch test followed a blood draw. The germline V gene encodes CDR1 SGHAT and CDR2 FQNNGV. The CDR3 totals 19 residues. Unmatched junction bases numbered 17, after V lost 5 bases and J lost 4 bases. The V call is TRBV11-2, the J call TRBJ2-4; 10 positions match TRBD1. The starting material was whole blood, obtained in connection with sensitization to the hapten diphenylcyclopropenone (DPC). The TCR originated in a woman between 45 and 65 years old with alopecia areata. Some clones in this sample may be carry-over from other donors' samples. CDR3 nucleotides: TGTGCCAGCAGCCCCATACTAAGCGGACAGGGGGGTGGAAAAAACATTCAGTACTTC. This sequence encodes CASSPILSGQGGGKNIQYF.